These 2 T cell receptor beta chains came from one sample sequenced in a study of graft-versus-host responses after intestinal transplantation. Tissue from the graft was processed to free its intraepithelial and lamina propria lymphocytes. The protocol was immunoSEQ multiplex PCR, while the TCRdb copy is restricted to in-frame clones and leaves out a portion. Counted here are over 10,000 clones, about 73% occurring once; the ten biggest clones make up around 4.5%. Sequences were derived from ileum tissue, sampled 142 days after intestinal transplantation. Receptors were obtained from a human patient who received an intestinal transplant, so some T cells may come from the graft donor.

The chain uses TRBV6-5 and TRBJ1-1; the D gene is possibly TRBD1 (5 bases). Germline values: CDR1 MNHEY, CDR2 SVGAGI. Trimming took 9 bases from V and 4 from J, leaving 21 bases between them. The CDR3 has 15 amino acids. The CDR3 reads CASMRTWGRITEAFF. CDR3 nucleotides: TGTGCCAGTATGAGGACATGGGGTAGGATCACTGAAGCTTTCTTT.

This clone showed up just once. CDR3 sequence: CASRTGTVTDTQYF. The CDR3 region has the DNA TGTGCCAGCAGAACCGGGACAGTCACAGATACGCAGTATTTT. The chain carries TRBV28 and TRBJ2-3; 7 positions agree with TRBD1. Germline V CDR1 and CDR2: MDHEN, SYDVKM. CDR3 length: 14 amino acids. V was pared by 6 bases and J by 2 bases, with 5 bases of the junction left unmatched. The whole variable domain, remainder taken from reference TRBV28 and TRBJ2-3, is DVKVTQSSRYLVKRTGEKVFLECVQDMDHENMFWYRQDPGLGLRLIYFSYDVKMKEKGDIPEGYSVSREKKERFSLILESASTNQTSMYLCASRTGTVTDTQYFGPGTRLTVL.